The 18 T cell receptor beta chains reported below all come from one sample, sequenced in a study of cytomegalovirus exposure and HLA in healthy donors. PCR used 60 Vbeta primers and 13 Jbeta primers. Some clones are missing from TCRdb's copy, which holds only in-frame ones; the method was immunoSEQ multiplex PCR. The data hold roughly 180,000 clones, with approximately 83% observed a single time. The sequencing sample was made of PBMCs. The receptors here all came from a boy aged 2 to 10 in good health and CMV-seronegative.

This clone was detected only once. The V call is TRBV7-8, the J call TRBJ1-1, with a possible D match to TRBD1 (5 bases). The CDR3 sequence is 11 residues long. V lost 3 bases and J 9 bases, leaving 8 bases between the germline ends. CDR1 SGHVS and CDR2 FQNEAQ come from the germline V gene. CDR3: CASSFTGKAFF. In DNA form, the CDR3 reads TGTGCCAGCAGCTTCACAGGAAAAGCTTTCTTT.

This rearrangement joins TRBV11-2 to TRBJ2-6, with D hard to call. Deletions cut 4 bases from V and 0 bases from J, with 10 bases between. Looked up from germline, CDR1 is SGHAT and CDR2 is FQNNGV. The CDR3 is 16 residues long. The CDR3 coding sequence is TGTGCCAGCAGCTCCCAGGCGTTCTCTGGGGCCAACGTCCTGACTTTC. It yields the protein CASSSQAFSGANVLTF.

This sequence joins TRBV6-5 and TRBJ2-7, with TRBD2 matching over 7 bases. Germline values: CDR1 MNHEY, CDR2 SVGAGI. After removal of 6 bases from V and 3 bases from J, the junction contained 5 bases not matched to a gene. The CDR3 has 13 residues. CDR3 in DNA: TGTGCCAGCAGCCAGTGGGGGGGCTACGAGCAGTACTTC. This codes for CASSQWGGYEQYF.

The V and J genes are TRBV2 and TRBJ2-5; tentatively, D is TRBD2 (6 bases). The CDR3 covers 14 residues. Looked up from germline, CDR1 is SNHLY and CDR2 is FYNNEI. Trimming took 7 bases from V and 4 from J, leaving 16 bases between them. CDR3 sequence reads: CASTLGRGPETQYF. In DNA, the CDR3 is TGTGCCAGCACCCTTGGGCGGGGCCCAGAGACCCAGTACTTC. The full variable domain, in which reference TRBV2 and TRBJ2-5 provide the parts outside the CDR3, is EPEVTQTPSHQVTQMGQEVILRCVPISNHLYFYWYRQILGQKVEFLVSFYNNEISEKSEIFDDQFSVERPDGSNFTLKIRSTKLEDSAMYFCASTLGRGPETQYFGPGTRLLVL.

The chain combines TRBV6-4 with TRBJ2-5; D gene uncertain. Between the trimmed V and J ends, which lost 4 bases and 6 bases, there was a span of 24 bases. The CDR3 covers 17 residues. Germline loops: CDR1 MRHNA, CDR2 SNTAGT. For the CDR3, the DNA is TGTGCCAGCAGTGGTAGAAGTCCGACACTGATATTGAAGACCCAGTACTTC. Protein product: CASSGRSPTLILKTQYF.

The chain is built from TRBV4-1 and TRBJ1-2; tentatively, D is TRBD1 (6 bases). The CDR3 extends over 15 amino acids. Trimming shortened V by 0 bases and J by 4 bases, and 12 bases separated the two germline ends. Germline V gene sequence: CDR1 MGHRA, CDR2 YSYEKL. The CDR3 here is CASSQDERQVYGYTF. The CDR3 DNA sequence: TGCGCCAGCAGCCAAGATGAGCGACAGGTCTATGGCTACACCTTC.

This clone came up a few times. The J gene is TRBJ2-5, the V gene TRBV27, with TRBD2 as a possible D gene (6 bases). Germline assignment: CDR1 MNHEY and CDR2 SMNVEV (reference sequence). Between the trimmed V and J ends, which lost 6 bases and 1 base, there was a span of 12 bases. The CDR3 is 14 residues long. The CDR3 DNA is TGTGCCAGCAGCCCTTTGGGGGGCCAAGAGACCCAGTACTTC. Amino acids: CASSPLGGQETQYF.

The rearrangement links TRBV5-6 to TRBJ1-1; D is unclear. The ends were cut back, 2 bases at V and 7 bases at J, with 9 bases in the middle. Germline V gene sequence: CDR1 SGHDT, CDR2 YYEEEE. The CDR3 has 12 residues. CDR3 sequence: CASSFSGLEAFF. CDR3 nucleotide sequence: TGTGCCAGCAGCTTTAGCGGACTTGAAGCTTTCTTT.

The chain employs TRBV4-3 and TRBJ2-1; 7 bases agree with TRBD2. V was pared by 2 bases and J by 5 bases, with 6 bases of the junction left unmatched. The germline V gene has CDR1 LGHNA and CDR2 YSLEER. The CDR3 has 15 amino acids. CDR3 sequence: CASSQRGLADNEQFF. CDR3 nucleotides: TGCGCCAGCAGCCAAAGAGGGCTAGCGGACAATGAGCAGTTCTTC.

In its sample, this clone was seen once. CDR3 DNA sequence: TGTGCCAGCAGTTTATCAGTTGGGGCGGGAGCCGGGGATGAGCAGTTCTTC. Protein sequence: CASSLSVGAGAGDEQFF. The rearrangement joins TRBV27 to TRBJ2-1; 7 nucleotides agree with TRBD2. Germline CDR1 MNHEY, CDR2 SMNVEV (reference sequence). This CDR3 comprises 17 residues. Trimming at V came to 0 bases and at J to 8 bases, leaving 13 bases not matched to a gene.

V usage is TRBV29-1 and J usage is TRBJ2-1; 10 bases match TRBD1. Unmatched junction bases numbered 9, after V lost 6 bases and J lost 7 bases. The length of the CDR3 is 14 residues. Germline assignment: CDR1 SQVTM and CDR2 ANQGSEA. This chain's CDR3 is CSVTTTGGANEQFF. DNA of the CDR3: TGCAGCGTAACTACGACAGGGGGCGCGAATGAGCAGTTCTTC.

J is TRBJ1-1 and V is TRBV4-3; D is unresolved. CDR1 is LGHNA and CDR2 is YSLEER in the germline V gene. V lost 0 bases to trimming and J lost 1 base, with 9 bases between them. This CDR3 contains 15 residues. The CDR3 nucleotides read TGCGCCAGCAGCCAAGATCTTTCCCGGAACACTGAAGCTTTCTTT. Amino acids: CASSQDLSRNTEAFF.

This chain links TRBV5-1 with TRBJ1-5, with 8 positions matching TRBD1. Per the germline V gene, CDR1 is SGHRS and CDR2 is YFSETQ. This CDR3 has 14 residues. The junction had 6 bases not matched to a gene; V was cut back by 4 bases and J by 6 bases. This CDR3 reads CASSPGQGIQPQHF. CDR3 coding DNA: TGCGCCAGCAGCCCCGGACAGGGCATTCAGCCCCAGCATTTT. The complete variable domain, with remaining parts taken from reference TRBV5-1 and TRBJ1-5, reads KAGVTQTPRYLIKTRGQQVTLSCSPISGHRSVSWYQQTPGQGLQFLFEYFSETQRNKGNFPGRFSGRQFSNSRSEMNVSTLELGDSALYLCASSPGQGIQPQHFGDGTRLSIL.

J is TRBJ2-7 and V is TRBV18, with D possibly TRBD1 on 5 matching bases. V dropped 2 bases and J dropped 3 bases, with 20 bases sitting between them. The germline gives CDR1 KGHSH, CDR2 LQKENI. The CDR3 has 17 amino acids. Here the CDR3 reads CASSPEWQGPTGYEQYF. The CDR3 DNA reads as TGTGCCAGCTCACCAGAATGGCAGGGCCCTACCGGCTACGAGCAGTACTTC.

This clone was picked up one time. V gene TRBV20-1 combines with J gene TRBJ1-1, with D uncertain. V was pared by 0 bases and J by 9 bases, with 8 bases between. The CDR3 is 11 amino acids. The germline V gene has CDR1 DFQATT and CDR2 SNEGSKA (reference sequence). In nucleotides, the CDR3 is TGCAGTGCTAGAGACTGGAGGAAAGCTTTCTTT. Amino acids: CSARDWRKAFF.

The chain joins TRBV27 to TRBJ1-6; the match to TRBD1 covers 7 bases. In germline, CDR1 is MNHEY, CDR2 SMNVEV (reference sequence). Losses at the gene ends were 5 bases for V and 6 bases for J; bases not matched to a gene: 7. This CDR3 is built from 15 residues. This CDR3 is CASSPDGTANSPLHF. CDR3 nucleotides: TGTGCCAGCAGTCCCGACGGGACAGCTAATTCACCCCTCCACTTT.

The chain couples TRBV25-1 to TRBJ2-5; TRBD2 matches 9 bases. The V gene end was trimmed by 3 bases and the J gene end by 3 bases; junction bases not matched to a gene: 8. This CDR3 comprises 16 residues. CDR1 is MGHDK, CDR2 SYGVNS, per germline. The CDR3 DNA sequence: TGTGCCAGCAGTGATATTTCGGGACTAGCTGAAGAGACCCAGTACTTC. It specifies CASSDISGLAEETQYF.

The chain carries TRBV7-8 and TRBJ2-1; a possible D gene is TRBD1 (6 bases). From germline, CDR1 is SGHVS and CDR2 FQNEAQ. The CDR3 length is 15 residues. Trimming left V 5 bases short and J 7 bases short, with 18 bases between. The CDR3 region is CASSPKPGAVNEQFF. In DNA, the CDR3 is TGTGCCAGCAGCCCTAAGCCAGGGGCCGTAAATGAGCAGTTCTTC.